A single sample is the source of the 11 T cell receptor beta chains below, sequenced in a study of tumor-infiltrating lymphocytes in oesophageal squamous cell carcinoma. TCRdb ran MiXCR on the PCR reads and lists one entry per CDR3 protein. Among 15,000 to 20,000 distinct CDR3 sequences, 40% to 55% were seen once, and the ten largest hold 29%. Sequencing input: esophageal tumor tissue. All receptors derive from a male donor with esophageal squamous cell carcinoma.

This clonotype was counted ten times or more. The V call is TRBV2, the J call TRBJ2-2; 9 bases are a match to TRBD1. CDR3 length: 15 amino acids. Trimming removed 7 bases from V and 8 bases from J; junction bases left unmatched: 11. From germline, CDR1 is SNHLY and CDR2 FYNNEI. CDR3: CASMRQGVFAGELFF. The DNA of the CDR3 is TGTGCCAGCATGAGACAGGGGGTCTTCGCTGGGGAGCTGTTTTTT.

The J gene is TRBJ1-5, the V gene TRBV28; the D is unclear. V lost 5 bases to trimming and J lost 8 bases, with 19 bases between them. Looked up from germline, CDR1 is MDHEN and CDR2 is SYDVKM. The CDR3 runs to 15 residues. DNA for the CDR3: TGTGCCAGCAGTCTACCGGGCTTCTCCGCCGAGCCCCAGCATTTT. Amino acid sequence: CASSLPGFSAEPQHF.

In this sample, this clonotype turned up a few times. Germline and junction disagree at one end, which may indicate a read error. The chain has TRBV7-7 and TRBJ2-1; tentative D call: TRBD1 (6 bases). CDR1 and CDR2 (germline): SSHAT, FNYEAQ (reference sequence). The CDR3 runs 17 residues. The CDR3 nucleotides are TGTGCTAGCAGCTTATCCCTAGGTGAGACAGGTTGTGATGAGCAGTTCTTC. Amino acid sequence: CASSLSLGETGCDEQFF.

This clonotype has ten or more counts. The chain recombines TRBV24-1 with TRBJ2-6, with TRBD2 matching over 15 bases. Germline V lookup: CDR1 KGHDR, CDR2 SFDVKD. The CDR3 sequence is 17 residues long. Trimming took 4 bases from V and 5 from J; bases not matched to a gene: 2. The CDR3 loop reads CATSEGLAGGWANVLTF. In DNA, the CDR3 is TGTGCCACCAGTGAAGGACTAGCGGGGGGGTGGGCCAACGTCCTGACTTTC.

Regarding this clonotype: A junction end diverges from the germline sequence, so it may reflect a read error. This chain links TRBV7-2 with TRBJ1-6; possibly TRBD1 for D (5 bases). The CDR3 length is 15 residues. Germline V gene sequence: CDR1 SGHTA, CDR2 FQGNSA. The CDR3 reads CASSLKRGGSGVQYF. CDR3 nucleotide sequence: TGTGCCAGCAGCTTAAAACGGGGGGGAAGTGGTGTGCAGTACTTT.

CDR3 in amino acids: CASSREVGDLANYGYTF. CDR3 nucleotides: TGTGCCAGCAGCCGGGAAGTTGGGGACCTAGCTAACTATGGCTACACCTTC. The V call is TRBV6-1, the J call TRBJ1-2; D may be TRBD1 (5 bases). Germline CDR1 reads MNHNS; CDR2 reads SASEGT. Between the trimmed V and J ends, which lost 6 bases and 0 bases, there was a span of 20 bases. The CDR3 contains 17 residues.

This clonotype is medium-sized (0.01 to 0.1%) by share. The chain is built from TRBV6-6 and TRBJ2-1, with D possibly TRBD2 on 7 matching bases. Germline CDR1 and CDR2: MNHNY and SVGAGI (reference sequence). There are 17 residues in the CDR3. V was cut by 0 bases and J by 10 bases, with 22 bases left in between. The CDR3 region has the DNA TGTGCCAGCAGTTACTCCGCGGGGGCCGGGGGAGTTCGGGAGCAGTTCTTC. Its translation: CASSYSAGAGGVREQFF.

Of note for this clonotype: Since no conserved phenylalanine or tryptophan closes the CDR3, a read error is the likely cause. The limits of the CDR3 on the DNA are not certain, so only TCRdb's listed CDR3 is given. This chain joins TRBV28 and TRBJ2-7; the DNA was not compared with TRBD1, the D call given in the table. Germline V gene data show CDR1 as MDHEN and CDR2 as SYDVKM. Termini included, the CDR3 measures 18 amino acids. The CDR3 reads CASSSGTGSRVYGYTFGS.

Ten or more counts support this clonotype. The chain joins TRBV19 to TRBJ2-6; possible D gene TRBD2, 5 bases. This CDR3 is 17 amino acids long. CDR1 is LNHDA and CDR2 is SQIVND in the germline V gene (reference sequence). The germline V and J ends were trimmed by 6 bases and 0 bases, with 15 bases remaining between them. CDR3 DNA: TGTGCCAGTAGGAAGGCGGGTGGTGACTCTGGGGCCAACGTCCTGACTTTC. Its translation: CASRKAGGDSGANVLTF.

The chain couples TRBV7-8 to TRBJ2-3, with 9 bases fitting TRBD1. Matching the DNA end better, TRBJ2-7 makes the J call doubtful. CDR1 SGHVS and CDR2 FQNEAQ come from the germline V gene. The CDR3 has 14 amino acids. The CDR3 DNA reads TGTGCCAGCAGCAACAGACAGGGGGCCTACGAGCAGTACTTC. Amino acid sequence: CASSNRQGAYEQYF.

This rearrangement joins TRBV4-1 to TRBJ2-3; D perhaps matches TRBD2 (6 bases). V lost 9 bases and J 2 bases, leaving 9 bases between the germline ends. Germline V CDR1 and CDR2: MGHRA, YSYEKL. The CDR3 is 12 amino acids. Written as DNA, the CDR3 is TGCGCCAGGGGACTTTCCACAGATACGCAGTATTTT. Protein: CARGLSTDTQYF.